These 25 T cell receptor beta chains share one sample of origin, sequenced in a study of blood T cell repertoires in COVID-19. Clones were sequenced by immunoSEQ multiplex PCR, and TCRdb holds only the in-frame ones, with some missing. Of 650,000 to 800,000 clones listed, over 80% are singletons. The sequenced sample was peripheral blood. These receptors were obtained from a woman under 30 with acute or convalescent COVID-19.

The chain joins TRBV4-1 to TRBJ1-2; TRBD1 matches at 11 bases. Germline V CDR1 and CDR2: MGHRA, YSYEKL. V lost 6 bases to trimming and J lost 6 bases; unmatched junction nucleotides: 9. This CDR3 contains 15 residues. CDR3 nucleotide sequence: TGCGCCAGCAGAAACATACTGGGACAGGGGGATGGCTACACCTTC. Amino acids: CASRNILGQGDGYTF.

This sequence joins TRBV6-1 and TRBJ2-1; 7 bases line up with TRBD1. Germline-derived CDR1 and CDR2 are MNHNS and SASEGT. V shed 1 base, J shed 3 bases, and the junction held 0 bases outside the gene matches. CDR3 length: 14 residues. The CDR3 coding sequence is TGTGCCAGCAGTGAAGGGACAGGCTACAATGAGCAGTTCTTC. The encoded protein is CASSEGTGYNEQFF.

J is TRBJ2-1 and V is TRBV6-6, with a possible D match to TRBD2 (6 bases). Trimming removed 5 bases from V and 3 bases from J, with 14 bases in between. The germline V gene encodes CDR1 MNHNY and CDR2 SVGAGI (reference sequence). CDR3 length: 15 residues. In DNA, the CDR3 is TGTGCCAGCAGTCGTACAGGAGGGAACTACAATGAGCAGTTCTTC. Translating it yields CASSRTGGNYNEQFF.

This rearrangement joins TRBV5-1 to TRBJ1-6, with a tentative D call TRBD1 (6 bases). Trimming cost V 0 bases and J 5 bases, with 9 bases left between them. This CDR3 has 15 residues. Germline-derived CDR1 and CDR2 are SGHRS and YFSETQ. CDR3 coding DNA: TGCGCCAGCAGCTTGGAGACAGGCCATAATTCACCCCTCCACTTT. It codes for CASSLETGHNSPLHF. Full variable domain (missing parts from reference TRBV5-1 and TRBJ1-6): KAGVTQTPRYLIKTRGQQVTLSCSPISGHRSVSWYQQTPGQGLQFLFEYFSETQRNKGNFPGRFSGRQFSNSRSEMNVSTLELGDSALYLCASSLETGHNSPLHFGNGTRLTVT.

The V gene is TRBV2, the J gene TRBJ2-1, with 10 bases matching TRBD2. This CDR3 is built from 14 residues. Germline values: CDR1 SNHLY, CDR2 FYNNEI. Germline trimming cut 10 bases from V and 4 bases from J; bases unmatched to any gene: 7. The CDR3 nucleotides are TGTGCCATGCCTAGCGGGGGACTTTACAATGAGCAGTTCTTC. Protein: CAMPSGGLYNEQFF.

J is TRBJ1-5 and V is TRBV18, with D possibly matching TRBD1 (5 bases). This CDR3 has 17 residues. V shed 0 bases and J shed 0 bases, with 12 bases lying between them. Germline V gene sequence: CDR1 KGHSH, CDR2 LQKENI. The CDR3 reads CASSPPGRGGSNQPQHF. The CDR3 bases are TGTGCCAGCTCACCACCCGGCCGCGGGGGTAGCAATCAGCCCCAGCATTTT.

The chain links TRBV7-3 to TRBJ2-3; a possible D gene is TRBD2 (6 bases). Germline V CDR1 and CDR2: SGHTA, FQGTGA. With 1 base removed from V and 3 bases from J, the gap between germline ends came to 14 bases. This CDR3 comprises 16 residues. This CDR3 is CASSLSGPEGTDTQYF. CDR3 coding DNA: TGTGCCAGCAGCTTAAGCGGCCCGGAGGGGACAGATACGCAGTATTTT.

The chain employs TRBV10-3 and TRBJ1-6; TRBD1 might be the D (6 bases). Between the trimmed V and J ends, which lost 8 bases and 5 bases, there was a span of 16 bases. The CDR3 is 15 amino acids. CDR1 is ENHRY, CDR2 SYGVKD, per germline. The CDR3 coding sequence is TGTGCCATCCGCTCTGCGCAGGGGAATAATTCACCCCTCCACTTT. It encodes CAIRSAQGNNSPLHF.

CDR3 loop: CASSFNRVPYEQYF. CDR3 nucleotides: TGTGCCAGCAGTTTCAACAGGGTCCCCTACGAGCAGTACTTC. The chain carries TRBV27 and TRBJ2-7, with a possible D match to TRBD1 (6 bases). The CDR3 is 14 residues long. Trimming removed 3 bases from V and 2 bases from J, with 11 bases in between. Germline CDR1 is MNHEY and CDR2 is SMNVEV (reference sequence).

Comments on this clone: Within the sample, other DNA sequences also encode this same CDR3. This chain joins TRBV18 and TRBJ1-1, with D hard to call. V lost 3 bases to trimming and J lost 1 base, with 9 bases between them. This CDR3 spans 14 amino acids. In germline, CDR1 is KGHSH, CDR2 LQKENI. The CDR3 DNA follows: TGTGCCAGCTCACCCGTGGGAGGGAACACTGAAGCTTTCTTT. Translation gives CASSPVGGNTEAFF.

The sample holds a few counts of this clone. This chain links TRBV27 with TRBJ1-4; 11 bases map to TRBD1. CDR1 is MNHEY and CDR2 is SMNVEV in the germline V gene (reference sequence). Trimming removed 4 bases from V and 7 bases from J; junction bases left unmatched: 5. The CDR3 sequence is 15 residues long. CDR3 DNA: TGTGCCAGCAGTTCGATGGGACAGGGGGGTGAAAAACTGTTTTTT. It translates to CASSSMGQGGEKLFF.

J is TRBJ2-4 and V is TRBV6-5, with a weak D call TRBD1 (6 bases). Germline CDR1 MNHEY, CDR2 SVGAGI. The CDR3 runs to 15 residues. The germline V and J ends were trimmed by 5 bases and 0 bases, with 11 bases remaining between them. As DNA, the CDR3 is TGTGCCAGCAGTAAGGACAGTATAGCCAAAAACATTCAGTACTTC. Translating it yields CASSKDSIAKNIQYF.

The rearrangement joins TRBV15 to TRBJ2-1; 8 bases align to TRBD1. The J segment lost 7 bases and the V segment lost 8 bases, leaving 13 bases of the junction unmatched. The CDR3 is 15 amino acids. Germline-derived CDR1 and CDR2 are LNHNV and YYDKDF (reference sequence). The CDR3 DNA is TGTGCCACCGCGCTGGACAGGGTCGTAGGTAATGAGCAGTTCTTC. Protein: CATALDRVVGNEQFF.

The V gene is TRBV15, the J gene TRBJ2-7, with D perhaps matching TRBD1 (5 bases). The germline gives CDR1 LNHNV, CDR2 YYDKDF (reference sequence). Trimming took off 0 bases at V and 4 bases at J, with 10 bases between the two ends. The CDR3 is 14 amino acids. Written as DNA, the CDR3 is TGTGCCACCAGCAGAGACCTAGGGGCGTACGAGCAGTACTTC. Protein sequence: CATSRDLGAYEQYF.

Worth noting for this clone: Other DNA sequences of this sample code for an identical CDR3. The chain uses TRBV5-6 and TRBJ1-2; TRBD1 might be the D (6 bases). This CDR3 is built from 13 residues. The V gene's germline CDR1 is SGHDT and CDR2 YYEEEE. Deletions cut 4 bases from V and 5 bases from J, with 12 bases between. CDR3 residues: CASSLGQQYGYTF. The DNA for the CDR3 is TGTGCCAGCAGCCTCGGACAGCAGTATGGCTACACCTTC.

V gene TRBV7-9 combines with J gene TRBJ1-2, with a weak D call TRBD1 (6 bases). Germline V gene lookup returns CDR1 SEHNR and CDR2 FQNEAQ (reference sequence). The CDR3 is made up of 15 amino acids. Trimming pared 7 bases from V and 3 bases from J, leaving 18 bases between. In nucleotides, the CDR3 is TGTGCCAGCAACAGACAGGACATCCGCTACTATGGCTACACCTTC. Protein sequence: CASNRQDIRYYGYTF.

The chain links TRBV29-1 to TRBJ2-1; weak D call: TRBD2 (6 bases). The CDR3 extends over 14 amino acids. V lost 7 bases and J 1 base, leaving 14 bases between the germline ends. The germline V gene encodes CDR1 SQVTM and CDR2 ANQGSEA. CDR3 sequence reads: CSGTREASYNEQFF. In nucleotides, the CDR3 is TGCAGCGGGACCAGGGAGGCGTCCTACAATGAGCAGTTCTTC.

CDR3 nucleotides: TGTGCCAGCAAACAGGGGGCTGGCTACACCTTC. Translation gives CASKQGAGYTF. V usage is TRBV25-1 and J usage is TRBJ1-2, with 9 positions matching TRBD1. V was pared by 7 bases and J by 7 bases, with 1 base of the junction left unmatched. This CDR3 has 11 residues. Germline V gives CDR1 MGHDK, CDR2 SYGVNS.

V gene TRBV29-1 combines with J gene TRBJ1-3, with 9 bases that match TRBD1. V trimming: 4 bases; J trimming: 4 bases; junction bases outside the gene matches: 8. CDR1 and CDR2 (germline): SQVTM, ANQGSEA. CDR3 length: 15 residues. The CDR3 coding sequence is TGCAGCGTTGGGGGGACAGGGACGAAAGGAAACACCATATATTTT. The encoded protein is CSVGGTGTKGNTIYF.

The chain joins TRBV7-3 to TRBJ2-3; the D gene is possibly TRBD1 (5 bases). The CDR3 extends over 15 amino acids. Looked up from germline, CDR1 is SGHTA and CDR2 is FQGTGA. V shed 8 bases and J shed 2 bases, with 17 bases lying between them. The CDR3 sequence is CASSYGQGDTDTQYF. The CDR3 region has the DNA TGTGCCAGCTCCTATGGGCAGGGTGACACAGATACGCAGTATTTT.

This clone was observed once. This sequence joins TRBV9 and TRBJ1-4, with D possibly TRBD1 on 5 matching bases. Germline loops: CDR1 SGDLS, CDR2 YYNGEE. Trimming left V 0 bases short and J 6 bases short, with 15 bases between. The CDR3 is made up of 16 amino acids. In nucleotides, the CDR3 is TGTGCCAGCAGCGTAGACCAGGGTCGTAAGGATGAAAAACTGTTTTTT. Residues: CASSVDQGRKDEKLFF.

The gene calls are TRBV7-3 and TRBJ2-1, with D perhaps TRBD2 (6 bases). Germline V gene sequence: CDR1 SGHTA, CDR2 FQGTGA. Trimming removed 5 bases from V and 8 bases from J, with 16 bases in between. CDR3 length: 14 amino acids. Written as DNA, the CDR3 is TGTGCCAGCAGCCTCTCGGAGGGGCGCTATGAGCAGTTCTTC. It translates to CASSLSEGRYEQFF. Using reference TRBV7-3 and TRBJ2-1 for the parts outside the CDR3, the full variable domain is GAGVSQTPSNKVTEKGKYVELRCDPISGHTALYWYRQSLGQGPEFLIYFQGTGAADDSGLPNDRFFAVRPEGSVSTLKIQRTERGDSAVYLCASSLSEGRYEQFFGPGTRLTVL.

Worth noting for this clone: The same CDR3 also results from other DNA sequences found in this sample. The rearrangement links TRBV12-3 or TRBV12-4 to TRBJ1-2; D uncertain. The CDR3 consists of 13 residues. The V and J ends lost 2 bases and 2 bases respectively, with 6 bases between them. CDR3 in amino acids: CASSLSGNYGYTF. In DNA, the CDR3 is TGTGCCAGCAGTTTATCAGGAAACTATGGCTACACCTTC.

The gene calls are TRBV7-9 and TRBJ2-3; 12 bases line up with TRBD1. V was clipped by 6 bases and J by 2 bases; unmatched bases: 12. The CDR3 contains 18 residues. Germline CDR1 is SEHNR and CDR2 is FQNEAQ (reference sequence). CDR3 DNA: TGTGCCAGCAGGTCCGGGACAGGGGGCCTCTATCCCACAGATACGCAGTATTTT. Translation gives CASRSGTGGLYPTDTQYF.

V is TRBV2 and J is TRBJ1-2; D gene unclear. The V end was cut by 5 bases, the J end by 4 bases, with 11 bases between. Per the germline V gene, CDR1 is SNHLY and CDR2 is FYNNEI. The CDR3 length is 13 residues. This chain's CDR3 is CASSKTPSYGYTF. The CDR3 nucleotides are TGTGCCAGCAGTAAGACACCCTCCTATGGCTACACCTTC.